The subject of this entry is one T cell receptor (beta chain). This clonotype was observed at least ten times. Its antigen is currently not known. Base-call qualities are not available, and no considerably larger clone is one nucleotide away. These data belong to a study of blood T cells in healthy people across ages (dated by TCRdb to the mid-2010s). As for the study more broadly: In model experiments, template switching captured roughly one uniquely barcoded TCR beta cDNA molecule for every two T cells. Two additional independent replicas of 1 million unique cDNA reads from the same blood draw were analyzed for two donors (one aged 18 to 30 and one aged 80 or older). To track age-related changes in TCR beta repertoire diversity, the study relied on deep sequencing normalized with unique cDNA molecular identifiers. The donors were divided into four age groups: young (average roughly 17 years), middle-aged (approximately 39), aged (roughly 66) and long-lived (around 80). The research as a whole found: Since profiling was done on bulk unsorted PBMCs, naive and antigen-experienced compartments could not be conclusively compared. Observed TCR beta diversity per million T cells fell roughly linearly with age, and a significant reduction was already apparent by age about 43. The percentage of naive T cells measured by flow cytometry correlated strongly with observed TCR beta diversity. Compared with the aged group, the long-lived group had more naive CD4+ T cells, fewer expanded clones and increased TCR diversity, a pattern suggesting age selection. The CMV infection status of donors was not known, potentially confounding age-related changes in expanded clonotypes. Estimates of total diversity from one million sequenced T cells were regarded as lower bounds and underestimates.

Libraries were built with 5' RACE. TCRdb names Illumina HiSeq 2500 as the instrument used. A second PCR of roughly 7 to 12 cycles was run with a J-beta primer mix and a sample-barcoded 5' primer. Each TCR beta cDNA molecule received a unique molecular identifier from a template-switch 5' adaptor carrying 12 random nucleotides. Each sample yielded at least 3 million CDR3-containing paired-end reads. First-strand cDNA synthesis was performed from all RNA using the Mint cDNA synthesis kit, with priming by a TRBC-specific oligonucleotide. After uracil-DNA glycosylase treatment, a first 18-cycle PCR used universal primers M1SS and BC2_uni_R on all cDNA. Processing in the source paper ran as follows. For normalization, 1 million high-quality reads, each with a distinct molecular identifier, were randomly selected from each sample. Instead of being binned into consensus sequences, reads with shared molecular identifiers were discarded. MiTCR, set to a Q25 quality threshold and the strictest error-elimination algorithm, was used for CDR3 identification, clonotype clustering and error correction. A nonparametric unseen species model with Euler transformation was used to estimate a lower bound on total TCR beta diversity. Using fastp trimming at Q25 and MiXCR clonotype assembly, TCRdb reanalyzed the public sequencing data and kept in-frame beta chains. Rows are combined by CDR3 protein, so each entry shows the most common genes and DNA. What appears here as the V and J calls and clone size reflects TCRdb's work, not the paper's. The sample table shows about 930,000 distinct CDR3 sequences, and roughly 29% are seen once. The top ten hold about 10% of the sample.

The CDR3, cysteine through phenylalanine, is 14 amino acids long. Of the read, only the CDR3 DNA is kept; its 42 bases are in frame from base 1. CDR1 and CDR2, looked up from the germline V gene, are SGHTA and FQGNSA. Trimming at the junction amounts to 3 bases on V and 5 bases on J, and the germline ends lie 13 bases apart. Systemically healthy Caucasian individuals from Russia, roughly 40 in total and aged about 6 to 95 years, were included as donors. Each donor gave about 9.8 milliliters of peripheral blood, drawn into EDTA-treated Vacutainer tubes. Ficoll-Paque density-gradient centrifugation was used to isolate PBMCs, with at least 6 million obtained per sample. Trizol reagent was used to extract total RNA from the PBMCs, yielding at least 6 micrograms per sample. For every donor, an aliquot of PBMCs went through flow cytometry to measure the percentages of naive CD45RAhigh/CD27high T cells.

This sample also belongs to another study, concerning T cells of mothers and their children. From the second report: Nine systemically healthy Caucasian individuals served as donors, namely three mothers together with their six children. cDNA synthesis used all of the extracted RNA, with approximately 1.4 ug of RNA in each 15 ul reaction. In the second PCR, sample barcodes and 2-4 random nucleotides were introduced via the M1S primer. More than 8 million TCR beta CDR3 reads were obtained from each mother, and some 3 million reads were obtained from each child. Thymic selection shapes the output of TCR recombination in a similar way in related and unrelated pairs, and inherited differences have a minor effect. Normalized repertoire overlap was always found to be slightly, but never significantly, higher in related mother-child pairs than in unrelated mother-child pairs. With a sensitivity of approximately 92 clones per million clonotypes, no persistent microchimeric T cell clones were detected. To look for features that set related mother-child pairs apart from unrelated individuals, the researchers ran deep NGS to compare the TCR beta repertoires of mothers and children. The mean age was about 38 +/- 4 years for the mothers and about 12 +/- 4 years for the children. Libraries were sequenced on Illumina HiSeq 2000 with 100+100 nt paired-end reads after adapter ligation with NEBNext reagents. Mother and child libraries were prepared a month apart and sequenced in separate runs to prevent cross-contamination. Each donor had between roughly 450,000 and 2,300,000 distinct TCR beta clonotypes identified. Naive TCR beta clonotypes were estimated from low-frequency clonotypes matched to each donor's FACS-determined naive share, without sorting.

This TCR came from a woman aged 40 to 50 in good health. The rearranged segments are TRBV7-2 and TRBJ2-5, and perhaps TRBD2 as D gene, on 7 matching bases. Source material: blood. The CDR3 region has the sequence CASSLGGPGETQYF. The bases are TGTGCCAGCAGCTTGGGGGGGCCGGGGGAGACCCAGTACTTC.